Listed below are T cell receptor beta chains from one sample, sequenced in a study of CD8 T cells in Susac syndrome. TCRdb reprocessed the immunoSEQ multiplex PCR reads with MiXCR, giving one entry per CDR3 protein. The sample shows 150,000 to 200,000 distinct CDR3 sequences, 91% of them seen only once. The material sequenced was CD4+ T cells from PBMCs. The receptor source for this set is a human donor with Susac syndrome. The CDR3 runs from the conserved cysteine through the conserved F or W. Fields, in order: J gene, D gene, clone size, V gene, CDR3 DNA, CDR3 protein. D genes are given only for firm matches. Only part of the rows carry a size: once, few, many, or a class if the clone is expanded.

J gene: TRBJ2-2; D gene: TRBD1; clone size: NA; V gene: TRBV29-1; CDR3 DNA: TGCAGCGTTTGTGGGACAGCGAACACCGGGGAGCTGTTTTTT; CDR3 protein: CSVCGTANTGELFF
J gene: TRBJ2-1; D gene: NA; clone size: NA; V gene: TRBV12-5; CDR3 DNA: TGTGCTAGTGGTTTAAGGGACGTGAGTGAGCAGTTCTTC; CDR3 protein: CASGLRDVSEQFF
J gene: TRBJ2-1; D gene: TRBD2; clone size: NA; V gene: TRBV20-1; CDR3 DNA: TGCAGTGCTAGAGGTTCCGGGGGGGCCAACTACAATGAGCAGTTCTTC; CDR3 protein: CSARGSGGANYNEQFF
J gene: TRBJ1-1; D gene: NA; clone size: NA; V gene: TRBV7-2; CDR3 DNA: TGTGCCAGCAGCTTAACATGGGGGCACGGCACTGAAGCTTTCTTT; CDR3 protein: CASSLTWGHGTEAFF
J gene: TRBJ2-7; D gene: TRBD1; clone size: NA; V gene: TRBV27; CDR3 DNA: TGTGCCAGCAGCGAACAATCCGGGACAGGGGTTTCTCAGCCGCCCTACGAGCAGTACTTC; CDR3 protein: CASSEQSGTGVSQPPYEQYF
J gene: TRBJ2-5; D gene: TRBD2; clone size: NA; V gene: TRBV29-1; CDR3 DNA: TGCAGCCCAGGACTAGAGGGCGTAGAGACCCAGTACTTC; CDR3 protein: CSPGLEGVETQYF
J gene: TRBJ1-2; D gene: NA; clone size: NA; V gene: TRBV5-1; CDR3 DNA: TGCGCCAGCAGCTTACCGGGACACCGGTCCCTCTTGGACTATGGCTACACCTTC; CDR3 protein: CASSLPGHRSLLDYGYTF
J gene: TRBJ2-3; D gene: NA; clone size: NA; V gene: TRBV10-1; CDR3 DNA: TGCGCCAGCAGTGAGAAGGGTTCTACGCAGTATTTT; CDR3 protein: CASSEKGSTQYF
J gene: TRBJ2-3; D gene: NA; clone size: once; V gene: TRBV20-1; CDR3 DNA: TGCAGTGCTAGAACCGGAGGGCTTGCAGATACGCAGTATTTT; CDR3 protein: CSARTGGLADTQYF
J gene: TRBJ1-6; D gene: NA; clone size: NA; V gene: TRBV20-1; CDR3 DNA: TGCAGTGCTAGAGTGGGGGGGTATGCTTCACCCCTCCACTTT; CDR3 protein: CSARVGGYASPLHF